This TCR beta chain was captured by sequencing in a study of cytomegalovirus exposure and HLA in healthy donors. Whole-study findings and limits: Cytomegalovirus-associated TCR beta chains were listed, numbering 164.

Germline CDR1 reads LNHDA; CDR2 reads SQIVND (reference sequence). V lost 10 bases and J lost 0, with 15 bases in between. This CDR3 is built from 14 residues. This PCR relied on a set of 60 Vbeta primers and 13 Jbeta primers. TCRdb's copy holds only in-frame clones and misses some; the assay was immunoSEQ multiplex PCR. This repertoire shows 150,000 to 180,000 clones, about four fifths found once; its top ten account for about 2.7%. Comments on this clone: Its antigen is not identified.

The sequence was obtained from a man aged 18 to 29 in good health and CMV-seronegative. Sequencing was carried out using PBMCs. The chain joins TRBV19 to TRBJ1-2; no clear D. CDR3 coding DNA: TGTGCCACCAGTCGGGGTGTAGCTAACTATGGCTACACCTTC. It is translated as CATSRGVANYGYTF.